Reported below is one T cell receptor beta chain. The sample comes from a study of blood T cell repertoires in COVID-19. Looking at the study overall: Some COVID-19 samples were acute and others convalescent; all came from the United States, Italy and Spain. Sources were T cells, B-cell-depleted T cells, or PBMCs; the material itself was cDNA or gDNA.

With 2 bases clipped from V and 8 bases from J, the junction kept 6 bases outside the gene matches. The CDR3 has 16 residues. Germline values: CDR1 LGHDT, CDR2 YNNKEL (reference sequence). Cohorts were based on clinical histories the participants reported. Those designated as exposed participants met a COVID-19 case within 2 weeks before study entry. Here immunoSEQ multiplex PCR was the method, and the copy in TCRdb shows in-frame clones only, minus some. The sample carries fewer than 350,000 clones, 85% recorded once. V is TRBV3-1 (or the pseudogene TRBV3-2) and J is TRBJ1-6, with TRBD1 matching over 10 bases. The sequence was collected from a woman aged 25 to 45 who had been exposed to COVID-19. Sequences were obtained from PBMCs or T cells enriched from blood (not recorded which). The CDR3 loop is CASSQPTGGQDSPLHF. In DNA form, the CDR3 reads TGTGCCAGCAGCCAACCGACAGGGGGCCAGGATTCACCCCTCCACTTT.